A selection of T cell receptor beta chains follows, all from one sample in a study of blood T cell repertoires in COVID-19. The assay was immunoSEQ multiplex PCR, and TCRdb's table has in-frame clones only and misses some. The sample contains 250,000 to 350,000 clones, roughly 87% of which appear only once. The specimen sequenced was peripheral blood. The receptors were sampled from a man aged 18 to 30 with active or convalescent COVID-19. Each CDR3 is given with its conserved first and last residue. Fields, in order: J gene, D gene, clone size, V gene, CDR3 protein, CDR3 DNA. D genes are given only for firm matches. Size is stated for part of the rows, as once, few or many counts, or as a class when the clone is expanded.

J gene: TRBJ2-5
D gene: TRBD1
clone size: few
V gene: TRBV11-3
CDR3 protein: CASSSGTGVQETQYF
CDR3 DNA: TGTGCCAGCAGCTCCGGGACAGGGGTTCAGGAGACCCAGTACTTC

J gene: TRBJ2-1
D gene: TRBD2
clone size: once
V gene: TRBV19
CDR3 protein: CASSIDRVGRENEQFF
CDR3 DNA: TGTGCCAGTAGTATAGATCGGGTAGGGCGGGAGAATGAGCAGTTCTTC

J gene: TRBJ2-2
D gene: .
clone size: .
V gene: TRBV27
CDR3 protein: CASSYQNTGELFF
CDR3 DNA: TGTGCCAGCAGTTATCAAAACACCGGGGAGCTGTTTTTT

J gene: TRBJ1-5
D gene: .
clone size: .
V gene: TRBV19
CDR3 protein: CASTLNSNQPQHF
CDR3 DNA: TGTGCCAGTACCCTGAACTCAAATCAGCCCCAGCATTTT

J gene: TRBJ2-7
D gene: .
clone size: .
V gene: TRBV9
CDR3 protein: CASSVDIGEQYF
CDR3 DNA: TGTGCCAGCAGCGTAGATATCGGCGAGCAGTACTTC

J gene: TRBJ1-2
D gene: TRBD1
clone size: once
V gene: TRBV19
CDR3 protein: CASSPDRGITPLYGYTF
CDR3 DNA: TGTGCCAGTAGTCCGGACAGGGGCATTACCCCCTTATATGGCTACACCTTC

J gene: TRBJ2-2
D gene: TRBD2
clone size: .
V gene: TRBV7-7
CDR3 protein: CASSLGTSGTGELFF
CDR3 DNA: TGTGCCAGCAGCTTAGGGACTAGCGGGACCGGGGAGCTGTTTTTT

J gene: TRBJ1-1
D gene: TRBD1
clone size: .
V gene: TRBV6-6
CDR3 protein: CASSTQGAITEAFF
CDR3 DNA: TGTGCCAGCAGTACACAGGGGGCCATCACTGAAGCTTTCTTT

J gene: TRBJ1-4
D gene: .
clone size: .
V gene: TRBV6-6
CDR3 protein: CASSQRANEKLFF
CDR3 DNA: TGTGCCAGCAGCCAGAGGGCTAATGAAAAACTGTTTTTT

J gene: TRBJ1-5
D gene: TRBD1
clone size: .
V gene: TRBV5-6
CDR3 protein: CASSVTGTGYSNQPQHF
CDR3 DNA: TGTGCCAGCAGCGTTACCGGGACAGGATATAGCAATCAGCCCCAGCATTTT

J gene: TRBJ1-1
D gene: .
clone size: .
V gene: TRBV6-5
CDR3 protein: CASSYSQEGTEAFF
CDR3 DNA: TGTGCCAGCAGTTACTCTCAGGAGGGGACTGAAGCTTTCTTT

J gene: TRBJ1-1
D gene: .
clone size: .
V gene: TRBV7-9
CDR3 protein: CASTSVNTEAFF
CDR3 DNA: TGTGCCAGCACCTCAGTGAACACTGAAGCTTTCTTT

J gene: TRBJ2-5
D gene: .
clone size: .
V gene: TRBV5-1
CDR3 protein: CASSLSSVSETQYF
CDR3 DNA: TGCGCCAGCAGCTTGTCTTCGGTTTCAGAGACCCAGTACTTC

J gene: TRBJ2-6
D gene: TRBD1
clone size: .
V gene: TRBV27
CDR3 protein: CASRQDRLSPGANVLTF
CDR3 DNA: TGTGCCAGCAGACAGGACAGGTTGAGCCCTGGGGCCAACGTCCTGACTTTC

J gene: TRBJ2-3
D gene: TRBD1
clone size: once
V gene: TRBV15
CDR3 protein: CATSRDPGQYTDTQYF
CDR3 DNA: TGTGCCACCAGCAGAGATCCGGGACAGTACACAGATACGCAGTATTTT

J gene: TRBJ2-7
D gene: TRBD2
clone size: .
V gene: TRBV15
CDR3 protein: CATSRYSGGPAYEQYF
CDR3 DNA: TGTGCCACCAGCAGATATAGCGGGGGGCCCGCCTACGAGCAGTACTTC

J gene: TRBJ2-5
D gene: .
clone size: .
V gene: TRBV5-6
CDR3 protein: CASSLGFRSGVGETQYF
CDR3 DNA: TGTGCCAGCAGCTTGGGCTTTAGGTCGGGAGTGGGGGAGACCCAGTACTTC

J gene: TRBJ1-5
D gene: TRBD1
clone size: .
V gene: TRBV27
CDR3 protein: CASSTGATSNQPQHF
CDR3 DNA: TGTGCCAGCTCAACAGGGGCTACTAGCAATCAGCCCCAGCATTTT

J gene: TRBJ1-5
D gene: .
clone size: .
V gene: TRBV12-2
CDR3 protein: CASRFTKNRQIKVNQPQHF
CDR3 DNA: TGTGCAAGTCGCTTTACAAAAAACCGACAGATCAAGGTCAATCAGCCCCAGCATTTT

J gene: TRBJ2-7
D gene: .
clone size: .
V gene: TRBV14
CDR3 protein: CASSFLVTSYEQYF
CDR3 DNA: TGTGCCAGCAGCTTCTTAGTCACCTCCTACGAGCAGTACTTC

J gene: TRBJ2-7
D gene: .
clone size: .
V gene: TRBV18
CDR3 protein: CASSPARIVDEQYF
CDR3 DNA: TGTGCCAGCTCACCAGCGAGAATCGTCGACGAGCAGTACTTC

J gene: TRBJ1-2
D gene: .
clone size: few
V gene: TRBV19
CDR3 protein: CASSIDWAPGDGYTF
CDR3 DNA: TGTGCCAGTAGTATTGATTGGGCCCCCGGGGATGGCTACACCTTC

J gene: TRBJ2-7
D gene: TRBD2
clone size: .
V gene: TRBV28
CDR3 protein: CASTPTGREIPSQYF
CDR3 DNA: TGTGCCAGCACCCCCACTGGGCGGGAGATACCATCGCAGTACTTC

J gene: TRBJ1-1
D gene: TRBD1
clone size: .
V gene: TRBV28
CDR3 protein: CASSLTRTGNTEAFF
CDR3 DNA: TGTGCCAGCAGTTTAACAAGGACAGGGAACACTGAAGCTTTCTTT

J gene: TRBJ1-1
D gene: TRBD1
clone size: .
V gene: TRBV5-4
CDR3 protein: CASSLWDRRNTEAFF
CDR3 DNA: TGTGCCAGCAGCTTATGGGACAGAAGAAACACTGAAGCTTTCTTT

J gene: TRBJ2-1
D gene: .
clone size: .
V gene: TRBV4-3
CDR3 protein: CASSQEWGGAVYNEQFF
CDR3 DNA: TGCGCCAGCAGCCAAGAGTGGGGGGGGGCCGTCTACAATGAGCAGTTCTTC

J gene: TRBJ2-7
D gene: .
clone size: .
V gene: TRBV5-1
CDR3 protein: CASSLRRGTSYEQYF
CDR3 DNA: TGCGCCAGCAGCTTGCGGCGGGGAACCTCCTACGAGCAGTACTTC

J gene: TRBJ1-2
D gene: .
clone size: .
V gene: TRBV3-1/TRBV3-2
CDR3 protein: CASSPGGYGYTF
CDR3 DNA: TGTGCCAGCAGTCCCGGGGGGTACGGCTACACCTTC

J gene: TRBJ2-2
D gene: TRBD2
clone size: .
V gene: TRBV27
CDR3 protein: CASLHSGLAGSRAGELFF
CDR3 DNA: TGTGCCAGCCTCCATTCAGGGCTAGCGGGTAGTCGAGCCGGGGAGCTGTTTTTT

J gene: TRBJ1-2
D gene: .
clone size: .
V gene: TRBV5-5
CDR3 protein: CASSFGDSPNYGYTF
CDR3 DNA: TGTGCCAGCAGCTTCGGGGACTCTCCAAACTATGGCTACACCTTC

J gene: TRBJ1-2
D gene: .
clone size: .
V gene: TRBV28
CDR3 protein: CATRLPSGGYTF
CDR3 DNA: TGTGCCACCAGACTCCCGTCGGGTGGCTACACCTTC

J gene: TRBJ1-2
D gene: TRBD1
clone size: .
V gene: TRBV5-1
CDR3 protein: CASSWGSGGSHGYTF
CDR3 DNA: TGCGCCAGCAGCTGGGGCTCAGGGGGCTCTCATGGCTACACCTTC

J gene: TRBJ1-1
D gene: .
clone size: once
V gene: TRBV10-3
CDR3 protein: CAISERGNTEAFF
CDR3 DNA: TGTGCCATCAGTGAGAGGGGGAACACTGAAGCTTTCTTT

J gene: TRBJ2-3
D gene: TRBD2
clone size: .
V gene: TRBV2
CDR3 protein: CASSEARTSGTDTQYF
CDR3 DNA: TGTGCCAGCAGTGAAGCCCGGACTAGCGGCACAGATACGCAGTATTTT

J gene: TRBJ2-2
D gene: .
clone size: .
V gene: TRBV18
CDR3 protein: CASSPPKRTVNTGELFF
CDR3 DNA: TGTGCCAGCTCACCTCCAAAGAGGACAGTTAACACCGGGGAGCTGTTTTTT

J gene: TRBJ2-1
D gene: .
clone size: .
V gene: TRBV7-2
CDR3 protein: CASSPGLLGSEQFF
CDR3 DNA: TGTGCCAGCAGCCCGGGACTCCTTGGGAGTGAGCAGTTCTTC

J gene: TRBJ1-5
D gene: .
clone size: .
V gene: TRBV28
CDR3 protein: CAIRDGSGGRPQHF
CDR3 DNA: TGTGCCATCAGGGACGGCTCGGGGGGTAGGCCCCAGCATTTT

J gene: TRBJ1-1
D gene: .
clone size: .
V gene: TRBV5-1
CDR3 protein: CASSAMNTEAFF
CDR3 DNA: TGCGCCAGCAGCGCGATGAACACTGAAGCTTTCTTT

J gene: TRBJ2-7
D gene: .
clone size: .
V gene: TRBV4-1
CDR3 protein: CASSQTAGPQSYEQYF
CDR3 DNA: TGCGCCAGCAGCCAGACCGCAGGGCCCCAATCCTACGAGCAGTACTTC

J gene: TRBJ2-1
D gene: .
clone size: .
V gene: TRBV24-1
CDR3 protein: CATSDDTGLPNHEQFF
CDR3 DNA: TGTGCCACCAGTGATGATACAGGGCTGCCCAACCATGAGCAGTTCTTC

J gene: TRBJ2-3
D gene: .
clone size: few
V gene: TRBV7-8
CDR3 protein: CASSFGDTQYF
CDR3 DNA: TGTGCCAGCAGCTTCGGAGATACGCAGTATTTT

J gene: TRBJ2-5
D gene: TRBD2
clone size: .
V gene: TRBV6-5
CDR3 protein: CASRVSGRVETQYF
CDR3 DNA: TGTGCCAGCAGGGTTAGCGGGAGGGTAGAGACCCAGTACTTC

J gene: TRBJ1-2
D gene: TRBD1
clone size: once
V gene: TRBV7-2
CDR3 protein: CASSLGTGFNYGYTF
CDR3 DNA: TGTGCCAGCAGCTTAGGGACAGGGTTCAACTATGGCTACACCTTC

J gene: TRBJ1-2
D gene: .
clone size: .
V gene: TRBV7-8
CDR3 protein: CASSEASVMYGYTF
CDR3 DNA: TGTGCCAGCAGCGAGGCGTCCGTGATGTATGGCTACACCTTC

J gene: TRBJ2-2
D gene: .
clone size: .
V gene: TRBV4-1
CDR3 protein: CASSHQTAELSRARARTGELFF
CDR3 DNA: TGCGCCAGCAGCCATCAAACCGCGGAGCTCTCTCGGGCGAGGGCTAGGACCGGGGAGCTGTTTTTT

J gene: TRBJ1-2
D gene: .
clone size: .
V gene: TRBV9
CDR3 protein: CARSAGGGGYGYTF
CDR3 DNA: TGTGCCCGCAGCGCCGGGGGGGGTGGCTATGGCTACACCTTC

J gene: TRBJ1-3
D gene: .
clone size: .
V gene: TRBV6-6
CDR3 protein: CASSSEGVRGNTIYF
CDR3 DNA: TGTGCCAGCAGCTCCGAGGGCGTGCGAGGAAACACCATATATTTT

J gene: TRBJ1-2
D gene: .
clone size: .
V gene: TRBV7-9
CDR3 protein: CASSPGPQGNLYGYTF
CDR3 DNA: TGTGCCAGCAGCCCTGGGCCACAGGGCAACCTTTATGGCTACACCTTC

J gene: TRBJ2-5
D gene: .
clone size: .
V gene: TRBV27
CDR3 protein: CASRPTGKETQYF
CDR3 DNA: TGTGCCAGCAGACCTACAGGGAAGGAGACCCAGTACTTC

J gene: TRBJ2-7
D gene: .
clone size: .
V gene: TRBV27
CDR3 protein: CASSFWCPGLGARLYEQYF
CDR3 DNA: TGTGCCAGCAGTTTTTGGTGTCCAGGGTTAGGCGCCCGGCTCTACGAGCAGTACTTC

J gene: TRBJ1-3
D gene: .
clone size: .
V gene: TRBV12-5
CDR3 protein: CASGLTGGSHTIYF
CDR3 DNA: TGTGCTAGTGGTTTGACCGGGGGGAGTCACACCATATATTTT